The 17 T cell receptor beta chains given below trace back to one sample, sequenced in a study of Graves' ophthalmopathy and Graves' hyperthyroidism. Amplification targeted the TCR beta CDR3 regions, with RNA transcripts as the source material. HTBI primers were used in a first-round RT-PCR, which preceded a second-round multiplex PCR. TCRdb re-derived calls from the multiplex PCR reads in MiXCR, one entry per CDR3 protein. The repertoire holds around 590,000 distinct CDR3 sequences, with under 40% as singletons. Input material: peripheral blood or thyroid tissue (not recorded which). These receptors came from an adult man with Graves' hyperthyroidism.

This clonotype occurred a few times. The genes are TRBV5-8 and TRBJ1-1, with 10 bases aligning to TRBD1. The V and J ends lost 0 bases and 8 bases, in that order; junction bases with no gene match: 7. In germline, CDR1 is SGHTS, CDR2 YDEGEE. CDR3 length: 15 amino acids. The CDR3 DNA reads TGTGCCAGCAGCTTGGGGGACAGGGGAATGGCGGAAGCTTTCTTT. Its translation: CASSLGDRGMAEAFF.

This clonotype appeared a few times. With a much larger clone just one base away, this may be a read error. The genes are TRBV19 and TRBJ1-5; D is unclear. V was clipped by 1 base and J by 5 bases, with 3 bases between them. The CDR3 extends over 12 amino acids. Germline loops: CDR1 LNHDA, CDR2 SQIVND (reference sequence). This CDR3 reads CASSIGDQPQHF. CDR3 DNA: TGTGCCAGTAGTATAGGGGATCAGCCCCAGCATTTT. Variable domain in full (rest from reference TRBV19 and TRBJ1-5): DGGITQSPKYLFRKEGQNVTLSCEQNLNHDAMYWYRQDPGQGLRLIYYSQIVNDFQKGDIAEGYSVSREKKESFPLTVTSAQKNPTAFYLCASSIGDQPQHFGDGTRLSIL.

This clonotype was seen a few times. The gene calls are TRBV7-3 and TRBJ2-2; 10 bases match TRBD1. Trimming at V came to 5 bases and at J to 3 bases, leaving 6 bases not matched to a gene. The germline V gene has CDR1 SGHTA and CDR2 FQGTGA. This CDR3 is 16 amino acids long. The CDR3 sequence is CASSTDRGRDTGELFF. In DNA form, the CDR3 reads TGTGCCAGCAGCACAGACAGGGGGCGCGACACCGGGGAGCTGTTTTTT. Together with reference TRBV7-3 and TRBJ2-2, the CDR3 gives the full variable domain: GAGVSQTPSNKVTEKGKYVELRCDPISGHTALYWYRQSLGQGPEFLIYFQGTGAADDSGLPNDRFFAVRPEGSVSTLKIQRTERGDSAVYLCASSTDRGRDTGELFFGEGSRLTVL.

The CDR3: CSVAVAYEQFF. The CDR3 DNA follows: TGCAGCGTTGCAGTTGCCTATGAGCAGTTCTTC. This rearrangement joins TRBV29-1 to TRBJ2-1; no clear D gene. Trimming pared 4 bases from V and 8 bases from J, leaving 9 bases between. Germline-derived CDR1 and CDR2 are SQVTM and ANQGSEA. This CDR3 region has 11 residues.

The V and J genes are TRBV20-1 and TRBJ2-5, with a possible D match to TRBD2 (6 bases). The V gene lost 2 bases and the J gene lost 2 bases, with 18 bases spanning the gap. CDR1 is DFQATT and CDR2 is SNEGSKA in the germline V gene (reference sequence). The CDR3 is 16 amino acids. This CDR3 is CSARSAGLTRQETQYF. CDR3 bases: TGCAGTGCTAGAAGTGCGGGACTGACTAGACAAGAGACCCAGTACTTC.

The chain joins TRBV29-1 to TRBJ1-5, with unresolved D. Germline V CDR1 and CDR2: SQVTM, ANQGSEA. This CDR3 contains 10 residues. The CDR3 here is CKAHNQPQHF. CDR3 coding DNA: TGCAAGGCTCACAATCAGCCCCAGCATTTT. The variable domain in full, with the rest retrieved from reference TRBV29-1 and TRBJ1-5, is SAVISQKPSRDICQRGTSLTIQCQVDSQVTMMFWYRQQPGQSLTLIATANQGSEATYESGFVIDKFPISRPNLTFSTLTVSNMSPEDSSIYLCKAHNQPQHFGDGTRLSIL.

This sequence joins TRBV20-1 and TRBJ2-7; a possible D gene is TRBD2 (6 bases). The J call may not be correct, given that the DNA end is closer to TRBJ2-4. CDR1 and CDR2 (germline): DFQATT, SNEGSKA (reference sequence). The CDR3 covers 12 residues. The CDR3 sequence is CSARVGGNIQYF. Written as DNA, the CDR3 is TGCAGTGCTAGAGTTGGGGGGAACATTCAGTACTTC.

The rearrangement links TRBV29-1 to TRBJ1-2; D ambiguous. Between the trimmed V and J ends, which lost 5 bases and 4 bases, there was a span of 14 bases. This CDR3 has 13 residues. The V gene's germline CDR1 is SQVTM and CDR2 ANQGSEA. This chain's CDR3 is CSVPRGNGYGYTF. CDR3 DNA sequence: TGCAGCGTTCCCCGGGGTAACGGCTATGGCTACACCTTC.

The V gene is TRBV2, the J gene TRBJ1-1; perhaps TRBD1 as D (6 bases). The germline V gene encodes CDR1 SNHLY and CDR2 FYNNEI. Deletions cut 4 bases from V and 0 bases from J, with 15 bases between. CDR3 size: 16 residues. As DNA, the CDR3 is TGTGCCAGCAGTGTGTTTGGGGGGCGAATGAACACTGAAGCTTTCTTT. The encoded protein is CASSVFGGRMNTEAFF.

The chain carries TRBV2 and TRBJ2-2; 11 positions match TRBD1. The V gene's germline CDR1 is SNHLY and CDR2 FYNNEI. The junction had 6 bases not matched to a gene; V was cut back by 6 bases and J by 3 bases. This CDR3 spans 16 amino acids. This CDR3 reads CASRGQGEVYTGELFF. CDR3 bases: TGTGCCAGCAGGGGACAGGGGGAAGTATACACCGGGGAGCTGTTTTTT.

This clonotype was detected only a few times. The CDR3 coding sequence is TGCAGCGTGACGGGACTAGCGGTGAAAGCGAACCAAGAGACCCAGTACTTC. Translating it yields CSVTGLAVKANQETQYF. The genes are TRBV29-1 and TRBJ2-5; 11 positions agree with TRBD2. This CDR3 has 17 residues. The ends lost 6 bases at V and 0 bases at J; junction bases unmatched: 12. CDR1 and CDR2 from the germline V gene are SQVTM and ANQGSEA.

This clonotype was counted many times. The chain links TRBV19 to TRBJ1-5; perhaps TRBD1 as D (6 bases). Trimming removed 6 bases from V and 5 bases from J, with 11 bases in between. From germline, CDR1 is LNHDA and CDR2 SQIVND (reference sequence). This CDR3 region has 13 residues. CDR3 sequence reads: CASREQGDQPQHF. CDR3 nucleotide sequence: TGTGCCAGTAGAGAACAGGGTGATCAGCCCCAGCATTTT.

In this sample, this clonotype turned up a few times. This rearrangement joins TRBV7-9 to TRBJ2-1, with D uncertain. Germline CDR1 SEHNR, CDR2 FQNEAQ (reference sequence). V lost 1 base and J lost 7, with 17 bases in between. CDR3 size: 16 residues. CDR3 in amino acids: CASSLESVGVTNEQFF. Written as DNA, the CDR3 is TGTGCCAGCAGCTTAGAGAGCGTGGGTGTCACTAATGAGCAGTTCTTC.

The chain employs TRBV7-2 and TRBJ1-2; tentatively, D is TRBD1 (5 bases). This CDR3 region has 14 residues. V lost 3 bases to trimming and J lost 4 bases, with 12 bases between them. Germline V lookup: CDR1 SGHTA, CDR2 FQGNSA. Here the CDR3 reads CASSFPGTSYGYTF. CDR3 DNA sequence: TGTGCCAGCAGCTTCCCGGGGACTAGCTATGGCTACACCTTC.

The V and J genes are TRBV10-3 and TRBJ2-7, with D perhaps TRBD2 (5 bases). Per the germline V gene, CDR1 is ENHRY and CDR2 is SYGVKD. Trimming pared 7 bases from V and 5 bases from J, leaving 12 bases between. The CDR3 has 12 amino acids. As DNA, the CDR3 is TGTGCCATCAAAGAGGGAAGGGACGAGCAGTACTTC. This codes for CAIKEGRDEQYF.

This clonotype was detected many times. The chain links TRBV28 to TRBJ2-5; a weak D match, TRBD2 (5 bases). V was cut by 8 bases and J by 5 bases, with 18 bases left in between. This CDR3 spans 14 amino acids. The germline gives CDR1 MDHEN, CDR2 SYDVKM. CDR3 residues: CASEARRLTETQYF. The CDR3 DNA is TGTGCCAGCGAAGCGAGGAGACTAACGGAGACCCAGTACTTC.

The chain carries TRBV7-3 and TRBJ2-6, with D maybe TRBD2 (5 bases). Germline CDR1 reads SGHTA; CDR2 reads FQGTGA. The CDR3 has 15 amino acids. The germline V and J ends were trimmed by 5 bases and 0 bases, with 8 bases remaining between them. DNA for the CDR3: TGTGCCAGCAGCCGGGGAGCCTCTGGGGCCAACGTCCTGACTTTC. It codes for CASSRGASGANVLTF.